The 3 T cell receptor beta chains presented below share a single source sample, sequenced in a study of shared clonotypes between healthy human individuals. Profiled with immunoSEQ multiplex PCR; TCRdb holds only in-frame clones, not every one. The sample lists about 2.4 million clones; 80% to 95% were seen once. Sequenced sample: naive CD4+ T cells from PBMCs. Subset denoted: CD45RA+ positively selected. These receptors came from a man younger than 35 in good health. Some clones in this sample may be carry-over from other donors' samples.

In DNA, the CDR3 is TGCGCCAGCAGCCAGAGGATCCAGGTGCGCTACAATGAGCAGTTCTTC. Residues: CASSQRIQVRYNEQFF. The J gene is TRBJ2-1, the V gene TRBV5-1; D gene unclear. CDR1 is SGHRS and CDR2 is YFSETQ in the germline V gene. This CDR3 region has 16 residues. V was trimmed by 4 bases and J by 3 bases, leaving 17 bases between them.

The CDR3 is CASTRGGVSYEQYF. In DNA, the CDR3 is TGTGCCAGCACCAGGGGGGGAGTCTCCTACGAGCAGTACTTC. This chain links TRBV6-6 with TRBJ2-7; TRBD1 or TRBD2 may be the D gene (7 bases each). Germline V gene data show CDR1 as MNHNY and CDR2 as SVGAGI (reference sequence). The CDR3 sequence is 14 residues long. Trimming left V 7 bases short and J 0 bases short, with 13 bases between.

V and J are TRBV5-1 and TRBJ2-1, with 7 bases fitting TRBD2. CDR3 length: 16 residues. Losses at the gene ends were 0 bases for V and 5 bases for J; bases not matched to a gene: 8. Germline V gene lookup returns CDR1 SGHRS and CDR2 YFSETQ. The CDR3 protein is CASSLVAGAQHNEQFF. The CDR3 nucleotides are TGCGCCAGCAGCTTGGTGGCGGGAGCGCAGCACAATGAGCAGTTCTTC.